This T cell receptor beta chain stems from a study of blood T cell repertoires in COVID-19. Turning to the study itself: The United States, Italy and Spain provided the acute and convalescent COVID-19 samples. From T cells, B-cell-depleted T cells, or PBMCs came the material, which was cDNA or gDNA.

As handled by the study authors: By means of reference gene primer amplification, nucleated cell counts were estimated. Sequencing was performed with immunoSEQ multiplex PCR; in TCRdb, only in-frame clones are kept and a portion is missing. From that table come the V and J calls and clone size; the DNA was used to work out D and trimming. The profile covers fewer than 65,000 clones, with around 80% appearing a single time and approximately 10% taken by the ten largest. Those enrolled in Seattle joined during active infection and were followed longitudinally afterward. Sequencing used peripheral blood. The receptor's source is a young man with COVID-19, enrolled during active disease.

Written as DNA, the CDR3 is TGTGCCAGCAGTTTCCCAAGTCAGAGGTACAATGAGCAGTTCTTC. This translates into CASSFPSQRYNEQFF. The genes are TRBV28 and TRBJ2-1; D is unresolved. The CDR3 runs to 15 residues. Trimming stripped 3 bases from V and 4 bases from J, with 13 bases between. The germline V gene encodes CDR1 MDHEN and CDR2 SYDVKM.